The clone carrying this T cell receptor (beta chain) was counted ten times or more. The data are from a study of CD8+ T cells in alopecia areata. The overall study: Treated patients swallowed 5 to 10 mg of oral tofacitinib twice daily.

Extracted RNA was reverse transcribed into cDNA, the sequencing template. The repertoire was sequenced with immunoSEQ multiplex PCR; TCRdb's copy has only in-frame clones and lacks some. Of some 200,000 clones in the sample, roughly two fifths were seen once. The treatment: oral pan-JAK inhibitor, 5-10 mg twice daily. PBMCs yielded sorted CD4+ and CD8+ T cells. The sequenced sample was CD4+ T cells sorted from blood, obtained around week 36, from a patient treated with tofacitinib. The sequence was obtained from a human donor with alopecia areata.

CDR3 sequence: CASSQSQTGDEKLFF. CDR3 DNA: TGCGCCAGCAGTCAATCGCAGACAGGGGACGAAAAACTGTTTTTT. The V call is TRBV23-1, the J call TRBJ1-4, with TRBD1 identical over 8 bases. TRBV23-1 is an ORF; its function is uncertain. The junction had 5 bases not matched to a gene; V was cut back by 0 bases and J by 8 bases. CDR3 length equals 15 residues.